The clone carrying this T cell receptor beta chain has a single count. Its target is not known. Naive CD8 cells lacked CD45RO, underwent positive selection for CCR7 and left out terminally differentiated effector memory CD45RA+ cells. Each of the donors was a healthy adult who was HIV-negative and had not had a recent acute infection or vaccination. Per the germline V gene, CDR1 is SGHRS and CDR2 is YFSETQ. Trimming stripped 0 bases from V and 0 bases from J, with 16 bases between. This CDR3 is 17 amino acids long. Assay: immunoSEQ multiplex PCR; the TCRdb copy retains only in-frame clones and omits some. The data contain around 560,000 clones, 85% to 95% of them seen just once; the ten biggest clones take up approximately 0.11%. This sample is drawn from a study of shared clonotypes between healthy human individuals. Overall study results and limits: Genetic and exposure-history diversity was limited by the few donors. Naive subsets typically showed greater estimated richness than memory subsets.

The sequencing sample was made of naive CD8+ T cells sorted from blood. This TCR was recovered from a woman aged 25 to 39 in good health. This chain joins TRBV5-1 and TRBJ2-7; D may be TRBD2 (6 bases). The CDR3 protein is CASSLGRRGSLSYEQYF. The CDR3 nucleotides are TGCGCCAGCAGCTTGGGGCGGCGGGGATCCCTCTCCTACGAGCAGTACTTC.